A selection of T cell receptor beta chains follows, all from one sample in a study of naive and memory T cell subsets. TCRdb used MiXCR to reprocess the 5' RACE reads, holding one entry per CDR3 protein. The profile shows 45,000 to 55,000 distinct CDR3 sequences, around 5% of them singletons. The source of these receptors is a female donor in good health. Each CDR3 is given with its conserved first and last residue. A D gene is named only where the DNA matches it firmly. Each size is once, few, many or a size class.

many NA TRBJ2-7 TRBV29-1 CSATGNYEQYF TGCAGCGCGACAGGTAACTACGAGCAGTACTTC
many TRBD2 TRBJ2-1 TRBV29-1 CSVEDLAGDFNEQFF TGCAGCGTTGAAGATTTAGCGGGAGATTTCAATGAGCAGTTCTTC
medium-sized TRBD1 TRBJ1-1 TRBV29-1 CSVREGALSPEAFF TGCAGCGTTCGAGAGGGGGCCCTTTCCCCTGAAGCTTTCTTT
many TRBD1 TRBJ2-7 TRBV27 CASRGQGSYEQYF TGTGCCAGCAGGGGACAGGGTTCCTACGAGCAGTACTTC
many TRBD2 TRBJ2-4 TRBV3-1 CASSPLAGGPVSGSNIQYF TGTGCCAGCAGCCCGTTAGCGGGAGGCCCGGTATCGGGCTCAAACATTCAGTACTTC
many NA TRBJ2-2 TRBV4-2 CASSSWTGVAGELFF TGTGCCAGCAGTTCATGGACGGGAGTAGCCGGGGAGCTGTTTTTT
few NA TRBJ2-1 TRBV10-3 CAPKGGTSYNEQFF TGTGCCCCTAAGGGGGGGACGTCCTACAATGAGCAGTTCTTC
many NA TRBJ2-7 TRBV7-3 CASSLTRSYEQYF TGTGCCAGCAGCTTAACGCGGAGCTACGAGCAGTACTTC
many NA TRBJ1-1 TRBV6-1 CASSEMNLGTEAFF TGTGCCAGCAGTGAAATGAACCTGGGGACTGAAGCTTTCTTT
many NA TRBJ2-7 TRBV28 CASRDQGSYEQYF TGTGCCAGCAGAGATCAGGGCTCCTACGAGCAGTACTTC
few NA TRBJ1-2 TRBV5-1 CASSKMGAYGYTF TGCGCCAGCAGTAAGATGGGGGCCTATGGCTACACCTTC
many NA TRBJ1-1 TRBV27 CASSLRQVTEAFF TGTGCCAGCAGTTTACGACAGGTCACTGAAGCTTTCTTT